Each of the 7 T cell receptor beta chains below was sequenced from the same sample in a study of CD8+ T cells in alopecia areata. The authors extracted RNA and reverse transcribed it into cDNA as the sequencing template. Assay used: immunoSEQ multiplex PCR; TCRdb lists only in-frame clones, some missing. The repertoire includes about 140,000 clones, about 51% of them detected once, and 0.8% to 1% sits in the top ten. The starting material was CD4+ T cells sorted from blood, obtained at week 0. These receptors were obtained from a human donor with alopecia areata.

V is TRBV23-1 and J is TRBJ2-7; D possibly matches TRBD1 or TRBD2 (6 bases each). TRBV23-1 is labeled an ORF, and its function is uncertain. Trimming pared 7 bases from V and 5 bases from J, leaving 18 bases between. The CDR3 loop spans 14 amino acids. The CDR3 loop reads CASTPGAQYNEQYF. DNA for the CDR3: TGCGCCAGCACCCCGGGGGCACAGTACAACGAGCAGTACTTC.

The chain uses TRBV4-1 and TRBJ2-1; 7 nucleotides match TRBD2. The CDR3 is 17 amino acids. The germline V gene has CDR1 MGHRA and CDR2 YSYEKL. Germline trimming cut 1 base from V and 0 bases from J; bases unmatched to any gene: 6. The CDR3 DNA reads TGCGCCAGCAGCCAAGGTAGCGGGCAAAGCTCCTACAATGAGCAGTTCTTC. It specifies CASSQGSGQSSYNEQFF.

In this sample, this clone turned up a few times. CDR3 sequence: CASTPLLTESNQPQHF. The CDR3 coding sequence is TGCGCCAGCACCCCGCTCCTCACAGAGAGCAATCAGCCCCAGCATTTT. This sequence joins TRBV5-1 and TRBJ1-5; D gene unclear. The CDR3 is made up of 16 amino acids. Germline CDR1 reads SGHRS; CDR2 reads YFSETQ. V was cut by 6 bases and J by 1 base, with 17 bases left in between.

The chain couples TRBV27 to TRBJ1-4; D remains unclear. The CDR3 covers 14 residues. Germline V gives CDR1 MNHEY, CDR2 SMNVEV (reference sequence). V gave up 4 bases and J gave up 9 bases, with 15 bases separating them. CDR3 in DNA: TGTGCCAGCAGTTCGTTCGGTGGGGTGAAAAAACTGTTTTTT. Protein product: CASSSFGGVKKLFF.

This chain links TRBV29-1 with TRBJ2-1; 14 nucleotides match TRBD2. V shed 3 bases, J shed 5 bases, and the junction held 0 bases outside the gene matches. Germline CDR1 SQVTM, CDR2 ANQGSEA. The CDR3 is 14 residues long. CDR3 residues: CSVEGLAGDNEQFF. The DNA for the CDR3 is TGCAGCGTTGAGGGACTAGCGGGAGACAATGAGCAGTTCTTC.

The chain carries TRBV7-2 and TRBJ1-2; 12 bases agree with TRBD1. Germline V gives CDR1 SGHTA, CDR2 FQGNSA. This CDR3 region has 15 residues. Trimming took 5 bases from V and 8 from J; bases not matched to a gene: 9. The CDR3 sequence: CASSEGQGAFEGYTF. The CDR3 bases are TGTGCCAGCAGCGAGGGACAGGGGGCGTTCGAAGGCTACACCTTC.

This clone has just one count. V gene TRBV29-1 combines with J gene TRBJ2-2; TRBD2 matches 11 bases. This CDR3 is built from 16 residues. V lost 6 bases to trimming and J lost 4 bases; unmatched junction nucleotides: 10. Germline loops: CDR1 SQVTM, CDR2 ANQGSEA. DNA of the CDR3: TGCAGCGTAACAATAGCGGGAGGGCCGGGCACCGGGGAGCTGTTTTTT. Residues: CSVTIAGGPGTGELFF.